The rows below give T cell receptor beta chains drawn from one sample of a study of blood T cell repertoires in COVID-19. Libraries were prepared by immunoSEQ multiplex PCR; TCRdb keeps only in-frame clonotypes and omits some of them. The table lists about 180,000 clones, 82% of them singletons. The sequenced sample consisted of PBMCs or T cells enriched from blood (not recorded which). The source is a man aged 60-69 years who had recovered from COVID-19. Each CDR3 is given with its conserved first and last residue. The D gene is left open where the match is weak. Not every row has a clone size; where given, it reads once, few, many or a size class.

v_call	d_call	clone_size	j_call	cdr3_aa	cdr3_nt
TRBV19	.	.	TRBJ1-6	CASSLLDNSPLHF	TGTGCCAGTAGTCTCCTTGATAATTCACCCCTCCACTTT
TRBV30	.	.	TRBJ2-7	CAWRPGGYEQYF	TGTGCCTGGAGGCCCGGGGGCTACGAGCAGTACTTC
TRBV19	.	.	TRBJ2-3	CASNAGLGSTDTQYF	TGTGCCAGTAATGCGGGACTGGGATCCACAGATACGCAGTATTTT
TRBV14	.	once	TRBJ2-5	CASSQYETQYF	TGTGCCAGCAGCCAATATGAGACCCAGTACTTC
TRBV21-1	.	once	TRBJ1-1	CASSLSQGVRGEAFF	TGTGCCAGCAGCCTGAGCCAGGGGGTAAGAGGTGAAGCTTTCTTT
TRBV6-5	TRBD1	.	TRBJ2-7	CASGGQAFGQYF	TGTGCCAGTGGAGGACAGGCCTTCGGGCAGTACTTC
TRBV12-3/TRBV12-4	.	.	TRBJ2-7	CASSLGQYYEQYF	TGTGCCAGCAGTTTAGGGCAGTACTACGAGCAGTACTTC
TRBV28	TRBD1	once	TRBJ1-1	CASTDRDTEAFF	TGTGCCAGCACGGACAGGGACACTGAAGCTTTCTTT
TRBV29-1	.	.	TRBJ2-7	CSVVAGAYEQYF	TGCAGCGTTGTGGCAGGGGCCTACGAGCAGTACTTC
TRBV5-6	TRBD1	.	TRBJ2-2	CASSLSLRQGAGELFF	TGTGCCAGCAGCCTATCCCTCCGACAGGGGGCCGGGGAGCTGTTTTTT
TRBV4-1	.	.	TRBJ1-4	CASSQDGGREKLFF	TGCGCCAGCAGCCAAGACGGGGGGAGGGAAAAACTGTTTTTT
TRBV30	.	.	TRBJ2-3	CAWSVLGQDTDTQYF	TGTGCCTGGAGTGTACTGGGGCAAGACACAGATACGCAGTATTTT
TRBV4-2	.	few	TRBJ1-3	CASSQSSTDSGNTIYF	TGTGCCAGCAGCCAAAGTTCGACAGACTCTGGAAACACCATATATTTT
TRBV7-6	TRBD1	.	TRBJ2-1	CASSLNRGQANEQFF	TGTGCCAGCAGCTTAAACAGGGGGCAGGCCAATGAGCAGTTCTTC
TRBV5-1	.	.	TRBJ1-1	CASSLAGAGTEAFF	TGCGCCAGCAGCTTGGCAGGGGCCGGCACTGAAGCTTTCTTT
TRBV30	.	few	TRBJ1-4	CAWSDLAGAGEKLFF	TGTGCCTGGAGTGACCTGGCGGGGGCCGGGGAAAAACTGTTTTTT
TRBV11-1	.	once	TRBJ2-2	CASSLGRTPNTGELFF	TGTGCCAGCAGCTTAGGACGGACACCGAACACCGGGGAGCTGTTTTTT
TRBV4-2	TRBD1	.	TRBJ1-1	CASSRLGQGDTEAFF	TGTGCCAGCAGCCGCCTGGGACAGGGAGACACTGAAGCTTTCTTT
TRBV18	TRBD1	.	TRBJ1-2	CASSKPGTGGMNYGYTF	TGTGCCAGCTCCAAGCCGGGGACAGGGGGCATGAACTATGGCTACACCTTC
TRBV7-9	TRBD2	.	TRBJ2-3	CASSSGLAGVSDTQYF	TGTGCCAGCAGCTCGGGACTAGCGGGAGTTAGCGATACGCAGTATTTT
TRBV2	.	.	TRBJ1-3	CASSVELSGNTIYF	TGTGCCAGCAGTGTTGAGCTCTCTGGAAACACCATATATTTT
TRBV7-9	TRBD2	.	TRBJ2-3	CASGASGNTDTQYF	TGTGCCAGCGGGGCTAGCGGGAACACAGATACGCAGTATTTT
TRBV28	.	.	TRBJ2-7	CASSRFFYEQYF	TGTGCCAGCAGTCGTTTCTTTTACGAGCAGTACTTC
TRBV2	TRBD1	once	TRBJ1-5	CASSEDREDQPQHF	TGTGCCAGCAGTGAGGACAGGGAGGATCAGCCCCAGCATTTT
TRBV5-5	TRBD1	.	TRBJ1-5	CASSLADRDNQPQHF	TGTGCCAGCAGCCTAGCCGACAGGGACAATCAGCCCCAGCATTTT
TRBV19	.	.	TRBJ1-5	CASSISPLSNQPQHF	TGTGCCAGTAGTATTTCCCCACTTAGCAATCAGCCCCAGCATTTT
TRBV5-1	TRBD1	.	TRBJ2-5	CASSAGTGTEETQYF	TGCGCCAGCAGCGCCGGGACCGGGACAGAAGAGACCCAGTACTTC
TRBV10-3	TRBD2	.	TRBJ2-3	CAGRASGGDTQYF	TGTGCCGGGAGGGCTAGCGGGGGGGATACGCAGTATTTT
TRBV7-3	TRBD1	once	TRBJ1-1	CASSAPPQDRGGAFF	TGTGCCAGCAGCGCCCCCCCCCAGGACAGGGGGGGGGCTTTCTTT
TRBV18	TRBD2	.	TRBJ2-5	CASSPPSSGQETQYF	TGTGCCAGCTCACCACCATCTAGCGGGCAAGAGACCCAGTACTTC
TRBV5-4	.	.	TRBJ2-3	CASSQGGQGGTDTQYF	TGTGCCAGCAGCCAGGGAGGCCAGGGCGGTACAGATACGCAGTATTTT
TRBV7-6	TRBD1	.	TRBJ1-2	CASSLSSTGGYGYTF	TGTGCCAGCAGCTTATCATCGACAGGGGGGTATGGCTACACCTTC
TRBV19	TRBD1	.	TRBJ2-5	CASSIGTGPSVTQETQYF	TGTGCCAGTAGTATTGGGACAGGGCCTTCGGTTACCCAAGAGACCCAGTACTTC
TRBV3-1/TRBV3-2	TRBD1	.	TRBJ1-2	CASSQASRQGQGRGYTF	TGTGCCAGCAGCCAAGCATCCAGGCAGGGACAGGGTAGAGGCTACACCTTC
TRBV19	.	.	TRBJ2-3	CASRGGITDTQYF	TGTGCCAGCCGAGGGGGTATCACAGATACGCAGTATTTT
TRBV3-1/TRBV3-2	TRBD1	.	TRBJ2-3	CASSDTGGPGDTQYF	TGTGCCAGCAGCGATACAGGGGGCCCGGGGGATACGCAGTATTTT
TRBV9	.	.	TRBJ2-3	CASSVAGVGTDTQYF	TGTGCCAGCAGCGTAGCAGGGGTTGGCACAGATACGCAGTATTTT
TRBV28	.	.	TRBJ1-3	CASSSTRGLIKNTIYF	TGTGCCAGCAGTTCGACGCGGGGGCTCATTAAAAACACCATATATTTT
TRBV9	TRBD1	.	TRBJ2-1	CASSWTGSQGNEQFF	TGTGCCAGCAGCTGGACAGGGTCCCAAGGGAATGAGCAGTTCTTC
TRBV20-1	TRBD1	.	TRBJ1-1	CSARRDSEAFF	TGCAGTGCTCGAAGGGACAGTGAAGCTTTCTTT